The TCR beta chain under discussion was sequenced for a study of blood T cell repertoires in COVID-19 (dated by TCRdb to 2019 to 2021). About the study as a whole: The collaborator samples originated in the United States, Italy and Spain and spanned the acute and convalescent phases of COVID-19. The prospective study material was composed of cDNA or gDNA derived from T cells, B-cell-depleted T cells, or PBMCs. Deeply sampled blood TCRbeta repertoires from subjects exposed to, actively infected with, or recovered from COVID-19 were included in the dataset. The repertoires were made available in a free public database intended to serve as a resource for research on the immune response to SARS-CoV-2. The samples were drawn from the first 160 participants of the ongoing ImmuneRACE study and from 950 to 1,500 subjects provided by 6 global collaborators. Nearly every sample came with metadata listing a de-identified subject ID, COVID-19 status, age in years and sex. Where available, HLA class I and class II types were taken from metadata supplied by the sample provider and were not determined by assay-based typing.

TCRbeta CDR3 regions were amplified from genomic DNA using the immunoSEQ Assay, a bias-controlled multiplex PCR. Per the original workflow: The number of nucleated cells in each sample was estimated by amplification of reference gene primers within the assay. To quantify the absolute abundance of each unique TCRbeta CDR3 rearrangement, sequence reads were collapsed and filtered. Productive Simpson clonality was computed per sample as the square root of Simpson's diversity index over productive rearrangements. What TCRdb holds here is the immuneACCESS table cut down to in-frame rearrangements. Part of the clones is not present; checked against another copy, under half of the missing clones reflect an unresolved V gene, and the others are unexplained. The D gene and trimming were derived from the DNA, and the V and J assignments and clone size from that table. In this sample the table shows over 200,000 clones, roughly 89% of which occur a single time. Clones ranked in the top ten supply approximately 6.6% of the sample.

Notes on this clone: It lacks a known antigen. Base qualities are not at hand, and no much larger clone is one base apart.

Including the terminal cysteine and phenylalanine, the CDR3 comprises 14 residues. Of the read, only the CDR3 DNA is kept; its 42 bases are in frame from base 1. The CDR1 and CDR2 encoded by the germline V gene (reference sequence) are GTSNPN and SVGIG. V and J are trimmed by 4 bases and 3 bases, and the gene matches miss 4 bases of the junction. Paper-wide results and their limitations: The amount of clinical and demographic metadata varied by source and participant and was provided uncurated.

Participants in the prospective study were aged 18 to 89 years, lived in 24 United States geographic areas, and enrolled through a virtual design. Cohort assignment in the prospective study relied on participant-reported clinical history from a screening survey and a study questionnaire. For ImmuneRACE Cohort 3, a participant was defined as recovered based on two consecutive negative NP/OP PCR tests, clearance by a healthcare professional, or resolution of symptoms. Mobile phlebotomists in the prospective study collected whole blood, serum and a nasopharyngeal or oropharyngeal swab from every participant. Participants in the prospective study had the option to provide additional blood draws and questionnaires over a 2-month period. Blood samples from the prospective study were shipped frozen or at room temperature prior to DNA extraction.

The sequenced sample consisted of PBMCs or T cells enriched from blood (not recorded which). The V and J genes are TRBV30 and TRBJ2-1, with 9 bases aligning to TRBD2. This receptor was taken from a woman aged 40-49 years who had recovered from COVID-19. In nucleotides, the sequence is TGTGCCTGGACTAGCGGGGCCCTCTACAATGAGCAGTTCTTC. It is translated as CAWTSGALYNEQFF.